Listed here are 23 T cell receptor beta chains from one sample, sequenced in a study of regulatory T cells in long-lasting Graves disease. Time point meaning: newly diagnosed GD, antithyroid drugs for less than 3 months. PBMC RNA served as the TCR library source. According to the study, TCR beta libraries were built with iRepertoire HTBI primers and CDR3-region Arm-PCR. Each CDR3 protein gets one entry after TCRdb re-called the multiplex PCR reads with MiXCR. The table shows 580,000 or so distinct CDR3 sequences, with about 15% occurring only once. The same data also went into a second study, on T cells in Graves' hyperthyroidism and ophthalmopathy.

Sequenced here: peripheral blood mononuclear cells (PBMCs), sampled at new diagnosis, from a patient treated with antithyroid drugs. The receptors derive from a man younger than 35 with Graves disease.

There are a few counts of this clonotype. Without the conserved terminal phenylalanine or tryptophan, this CDR3 likely stems from a read error. The chain combines TRBV28 with TRBJ1-5; 7 bases line up with TRBD1. V gave up 7 bases and J gave up 1 base; unmatched junction bases: 7. The CDR3 is 15 amino acids. Germline V gives CDR1 MDHEN, CDR2 SYDVKM. CDR3 residues: CASTEGAGSNQPQHL. The CDR3 region has the DNA TGTGCCAGCACAGAGGGGGCTGGGAGCAATCAGCCCCAGCATCTT.

This clonotype was observed a few times. A read error may produce the germline difference seen at one junction end. The rearrangement uses TRBV27 and TRBJ2-1; no reliable D call. The germline gives CDR1 MNHEY, CDR2 SMNVEV (reference sequence). This CDR3 has 15 amino acids. The CDR3 spells CANSPRTILGNEQFF. CDR3 bases: TGTGCCAACAGTCCTCGGACGATACTGGGCAATGAGCAGTTCTTC.

This clonotype occurred many times. The chain combines TRBV20-1 with TRBJ2-3; D remains ambiguous. Germline assignment: CDR1 DFQATT and CDR2 SNEGSKA (reference sequence). The V and J ends lost 1 base and 0 bases respectively, with 11 bases between them. The CDR3 extends over 15 amino acids. As DNA, the CDR3 is TGCAGTGCTAGAGGCGCAGCTGCTAGCACAGATACGCAGTATTTT. Protein product: CSARGAAASTDTQYF.

This clonotype has more than one count but fewer than ten. The chain carries TRBV10-3 and TRBJ2-5; D not certain. The CDR3 totals 13 residues. V lost 10 bases, J lost 5 bases, and 17 bases lay in between. CDR1 ENHRY and CDR2 SYGVKD come from the germline V gene. CDR3 bases: TGTGCCAGCTTATTCTCGGGCAGGGAGACCCAGTACTTC. Its protein is CASLFSGRETQYF.

This clonotype showed up just a few times. The chain uses TRBV20-1 and TRBJ2-7; 7 bases are a match to TRBD2. V was pared by 3 bases and J by 2 bases, with 10 bases of the junction left unmatched. The CDR3 runs 15 residues. Germline CDR1 and CDR2: DFQATT and SNEGSKA (reference sequence). CDR3 nucleotide sequence: TGCAGTGCTAGGGGTGGCGGGAGAGAAACCTACGAGCAGTACTTC. It encodes CSARGGGRETYEQYF.

To note about this clonotype: This could be a read error, since a much larger clone is one nucleotide away. Without the conserved terminal phenylalanine or tryptophan, this CDR3 likely stems from a read error. The chain joins TRBV6-2 or TRBV6-3 to TRBJ1-1; possible D gene TRBD1, 6 bases. Trimming removed 5 bases at V and 5 bases at J, with 12 bases between. Per the germline V gene, CDR1 is MNHEY and CDR2 is SVGEGT. The CDR3 length is 13 residues. The CDR3 sequence is CASSPPGETEAFL. DNA of the CDR3: TGTGCCAGCAGTCCACCAGGGGAAACTGAAGCTTTCCTT.

This clonotype was detected many times. The chain employs TRBV15 and TRBJ2-7; TRBD1 matches at 10 bases. Germline assignment: CDR1 LNHNV and CDR2 YYDKDF (reference sequence). The V gene end was trimmed by 2 bases and the J gene end by 2 bases; junction bases not matched to a gene: 9. The CDR3 covers 17 residues. The CDR3 DNA sequence: TGTGCCACCAGCAGATCTTCAGCGACAGGGGGCCCCTACGAGCAGTACTTC. The encoded protein is CATSRSSATGGPYEQYF.

This clonotype appeared a few times. The V gene is TRBV5-1, the J gene TRBJ2-3, with TRBD2 as a possible D gene (5 bases). The CDR3 length is 14 residues. In germline, CDR1 is SGHRS, CDR2 YFSETQ. Trimming took off 4 bases at V and 2 bases at J, with 11 bases between the two ends. As DNA, the CDR3 is TGCGCCAGCAGCCCGAGGGCCAACACAGATACGCAGTATTTT. Protein sequence: CASSPRANTDTQYF.

This clonotype was seen more than once but under ten times. The chain joins TRBV20-1 to TRBJ2-2; D gene uncertain. V was pared by 3 bases and J by 1 base, with 12 bases between. Germline assignment: CDR1 DFQATT and CDR2 SNEGSKA (reference sequence). This CDR3 has 15 amino acids. As DNA, the CDR3 is TGCAGTGCTAGTCCTCGCAGCCTGAACACCGGGGAGCTGTTTTTT. Translating it yields CSASPRSLNTGELFF.

The J gene is TRBJ2-3, the V gene TRBV24-1; 13 bases map to TRBD2. Germline lookup yields CDR1 KGHDR and CDR2 SFDVKD. The CDR3 has 16 residues. The J segment lost 3 bases and the V segment lost 4 bases, leaving 3 bases of the junction unmatched. The CDR3 here is CATSDSTSGRTDTQYF. Written as DNA, the CDR3 is TGTGCCACCAGTGACTCGACTAGCGGGAGGACAGATACGCAGTATTTT.

CDR3 DNA sequence: TGTGCCAGCAGCTTAGAACTCTACCAGGGGTATCCTCCAGAACCCTACGAGCAGTACTTC. Amino acid sequence: CASSLELYQGYPPEPYEQYF. The chain recombines TRBV11-1 with TRBJ2-3; TRBD1 is a possible D gene (6 bases). The closer fit of TRBJ2-7 to the DNA end suggests the J call may be wrong. This CDR3 has 20 residues. Germline lookup yields CDR1 SGHAT and CDR2 FQDESV (reference sequence).

This clonotype has ten or more counts. The genes are TRBV18 and TRBJ2-3; 7 bases are a match to TRBD2. CDR1 and CDR2 from the germline V gene are KGHSH and LQKENI. The CDR3 spans 16 residues. V shed 5 bases, J shed 1 base, and the junction held 9 bases outside the gene matches. The CDR3: CASSSLLARRTDTQYF. DNA for the CDR3: TGTGCCAGCTCATCCCTACTAGCGCGTCGCACAGATACGCAGTATTTT.

The V call is TRBV20-1, the J call TRBJ2-7; 10 nucleotides match TRBD2. Germline CDR1 reads DFQATT; CDR2 reads SNEGSKA (reference sequence). The CDR3 runs 14 residues. With 3 bases clipped from V and 6 bases from J, the junction kept 8 bases outside the gene matches. The CDR3 DNA reads as TGCAGTGCTAGTATCAGCGGGAGGGCTGGCGAGCAGTACTTC. It translates to CSASISGRAGEQYF.

This clonotype was recorded once. The DNA for the CDR3 is TGTGCCAGCAGCGTCGGGACAGCCCAGACGGAGACCCAGTACTTC. Amino acid sequence: CASSVGTAQTETQYF. The chain is built from TRBV11-3 and TRBJ2-5; 7 bases are shared with TRBD1. Germline V gives CDR1 SGHNT, CDR2 YENEEA. With V trimmed by 5 bases and J by 5 bases, 11 bases remained unmatched. The CDR3 sequence is 15 residues long.

The table lists this clonotype with many counts. J is TRBJ1-5 and V is TRBV6-1, with D hard to call. The V end lost 6 bases, the J end lost 4 bases, and 7 bases lay between the germline ends. Germline CDR1 reads MNHNS; CDR2 reads SASEGT. This CDR3 has 12 amino acids. The DNA for the CDR3 is TGTGCCAGCAGGACATATAATCAGCCCCAGCATTTT. This translates into CASRTYNQPQHF.

This clonotype was picked up a small number of times. The V call is TRBV2, the J call TRBJ2-5; D is uncertain. The CDR3 contains 13 residues. Deletions cut 8 bases from V and 3 bases from J, with 13 bases between. CDR1 SNHLY and CDR2 FYNNEI come from the germline V gene. The CDR3 DNA follows: TGTGCCAGCTGGGGATGGCAGAAAGAGACCCAGTACTTC. Protein sequence: CASWGWQKETQYF.

This chain links TRBV5-5 with TRBJ2-3; D possibly corresponds to TRBD2 (5 bases). Germline CDR1 and CDR2: SGHKS and YYEKEE (reference sequence). CDR3 length: 12 residues. The V end was cut by 4 bases, the J end by 4 bases, with 7 bases between. CDR3: CASSARADTQYF. DNA for the CDR3: TGTGCCAGCAGCGCGCGGGCAGATACGCAGTATTTT.

This clonotype was observed once. Here the CDR3 reads CASSPGQGGSLVDTQYF. CDR3 coding DNA: TGTGCCAGCAGCCCAGGACAGGGGGGGAGTTTGGTAGATACGCAGTATTTT. The genes are TRBV5-4 and TRBJ2-3; TRBD1 matches at 10 bases. Germline assignment: CDR1 SGHNT and CDR2 YYREEE (reference sequence). The CDR3 consists of 17 residues. Trimming took 4 bases from V and 5 from J; bases not matched to a gene: 13. The full variable domain, rest sourced from reference TRBV5-4 and TRBJ2-3, is ETGVTQSPTHLIKTRGQQVTLRCSSQSGHNTVSWYQQALGQGPQFIFQYYREEENGRGNFPPRFSGLQFPNYSSELNVNALELDDSALYLCASSPGQGGSLVDTQYFGPGTRLTVL.

This clonotype was seen a few times. The V and J genes are TRBV6-2 or TRBV6-3 and TRBJ2-7, with D possibly matching TRBD1 (6 bases). Germline CDR1 reads MNHEY; CDR2 reads SVGEGT. V lost 0 bases, J lost 2 bases, and 8 bases lay in between. The CDR3 totals 14 residues. The CDR3 nucleotides are TGTGCCAGCAGTTACTCGGACAGAACCTACGAGCAGTACTTC. Amino acids: CASSYSDRTYEQYF.

This clonotype appeared a few times. The chain is built from TRBV6-2 or TRBV6-3 and TRBJ1-1, with D tentatively TRBD1 (5 bases). V was shortened by 5 bases and J by 0 bases, with 19 bases between the two germline ends. CDR1 is MNHEY and CDR2 is SVGEGT in the germline V gene. The CDR3 is 17 residues long. In DNA form, the CDR3 reads TGTGCCAGCAGTCGAACAGGAGACGCTCCCATGAACACTGAAGCTTTCTTT. Encoded protein: CASSRTGDAPMNTEAFF.

V is TRBV10-3 and J is TRBJ2-7; D is possibly TRBD2 (5 bases). The CDR3 length is 14 residues. Trimming pared 6 bases from V and 1 base from J, leaving 13 bases between. Germline values: CDR1 ENHRY, CDR2 SYGVKD. The CDR3 sequence is CAISRGRGSYEQYF. CDR3 bases: TGTGCCATCAGCCGGGGAAGAGGATCCTACGAGCAGTACTTC.

This clonotype was found a few times. V gene TRBV6-1 combines with J gene TRBJ2-7; 8 bases line up with TRBD2. CDR1 is MNHNS and CDR2 is SASEGT in the germline V gene. The V and J ends lost 4 bases and 2 bases, in that order; junction bases with no gene match: 10. This CDR3 contains 16 residues. CDR3 DNA sequence: TGTGCCAGCAGTGCCCAGCGGGAGATAGTAACCTACGAGCAGTACTTC. This codes for CASSAQREIVTYEQYF.

Comment on this clonotype: One end of the junction is discordant with germline, which a read error may explain. The gene calls are TRBV7-9 and TRBJ1-3; D ambiguous. The germline V gene encodes CDR1 SEHNR and CDR2 FQNEAQ (reference sequence). The CDR3 has 16 amino acids. The CDR3 nucleotides read TGTGCCAGCAGCTTGGCGGCAGCCAGCTCTGGAAACACCGTATATTTT. It codes for CASSLAAASSGNTVYF.